This T cell receptor (beta chain) appears in the sequencing data of a study of blood T cell repertoires in COVID-19. This CDR3 contains 13 residues. V lost 6 bases and J lost 11; bases outside the gene matches: 11. TCRdb's table, derived via immunoSEQ multiplex PCR, lists solely in-frame clones and lacks some. The sample lists about 340,000 clones, approximately 90% occurring once. This clonotype originated in a young woman who had recovered from COVID-19. The chain carries TRBV12-3 or TRBV12-4 and TRBJ1-1; 8 bases map to TRBD1. The sequencing sample was made of peripheral blood. CDR3 DNA sequence: TGTGCCAGCAGCCCTCGACAGGGGTGGAGTGCTTTCTTT. Translated, it gives CASSPRQGWSAFF.